The following is a TCR beta chain sequence with its context. As yet, its antigen is unknown. The data originate from a study of cytomegalovirus exposure and HLA in healthy donors. Whole-study findings and limits: Available immune exposure information covered CMV serostatus only. An analysis was carried out at a later point. It showed that HLA-associated TCR beta chains were more clonally expanded than equally common non-associated chains.

The PCR used 60 Vbeta and 13 Jbeta primers. Some clones are missing from TCRdb's copy, which holds only in-frame ones; the method was immunoSEQ multiplex PCR. This table holds about 130,000 clones, about 83% found once. Trimming removed 6 bases from V and 0 bases from J, with 12 bases in between. The CDR3 is made up of 15 amino acids. Germline V lookup: CDR1 SNHLY, CDR2 FYNNEI. The receptor comes from a woman aged 40 to 55 in good health and CMV-seropositive. The chain recombines TRBV2 with TRBJ1-5; a weak D match, TRBD1 (6 bases). Sequences were obtained from PBMCs. CDR3 region: CASRDTGHSNQPQHF. Here the CDR3 DNA reads TGTGCCAGCAGGGATACAGGGCATAGCAATCAGCCCCAGCATTTT.